This T cell receptor beta chain was captured by sequencing in a study of blood T cell repertoires in COVID-19. Study context: Donors in the United States, Italy and Spain gave samples during acute or convalescent COVID-19.

Original processing notes: From reference gene primer amplification, estimates of nucleated cell counts were derived. Clones were read by immunoSEQ multiplex PCR, and TCRdb kept only the in-frame ones, dropping some. The V and J calls and clone size were taken over from that table, and D and trimming were inferred from the DNA. The sample shows roughly 380,000 clones, over 75% of them seen only once. Between the trimmed V and J ends, which lost 2 bases and 7 bases, there was a span of 15 bases. CDR1 is SGHTA, CDR2 FQGNSA, per germline. The CDR3 covers 15 residues. The sequencing input was peripheral blood. This chain links TRBV7-2 with TRBJ1-3; D remains ambiguous. This TCR came from a woman in her thirties or forties with COVID-19, enrolled during active disease. DNA for the CDR3: TGTGCCAGCAGCTTACCTCGTGGGCAGGTGAACACCATATATTTT. Its protein product is CASSLPRGQVNTIYF.